This TCR beta chain was recorded in a study of spatial heterogeneity in lung cancer. Study-wide background: The count of detected beta-chain sequences consistently exceeded that of alpha-chain sequences. Study-wide results and limits: One measure, the expanded intratumoral alpha and beta TCR count, tracked tumor mutation counts.

The time point: sample taken at primary tumor resection. The 60 to 90 donors had untreated early-stage non-small cell lung cancer. No cell sorting; template was whole RNA from tumor, lung tissue or PBMC. On this clonotype itself: Its antigen is as yet unknown.

TCRdb reprocessed the 5' RACE reads via MiXCR and lists one record per CDR3 protein. The sample yields some 5,100 distinct CDR3 sequences, 20% to 25% seen once. Trimming left V 4 bases short and J 4 bases short, with 14 bases between. The CDR3 extends over 15 amino acids. In germline, CDR1 is MNHEY, CDR2 SVGEGT. The receptor's source is a male donor with early-stage non-small cell lung cancer. The sample in question was lung tumor tissue, obtained at surgery. The V call is TRBV6-2 or TRBV6-3, the J call TRBJ2-1; the D gene could be TRBD1 or TRBD2 (5 bases each). CDR3 region: CASSSGTPEYNEQFF. The DNA for the CDR3 is TGTGCCAGCAGTTCCGGGACCCCGGAATACAATGAGCAGTTCTTC.